These T cell receptor beta chains were read from a single sample in a study of blood T cell repertoires in COVID-19. The protocol was immunoSEQ multiplex PCR, while the TCRdb copy is restricted to in-frame clones and leaves out a portion. The data show 300,000 to 450,000 clones, 89% seen once. The sequenced sample consisted of peripheral blood. The receptors were sampled from a young woman with COVID-19, enrolled during active disease. Both conserved end residues are part of each CDR3. D genes are given only for firm matches. Part of the rows lack a size; the others show once, few, many or a class for expanded clones.

d_call	v_call	clone_size	j_call	cdr3_nt	cdr3_aa
TRBD2	TRBV24-1	NA	TRBJ2-1	TGTGCCACCAGTGATTTCGGACTAGCGGGGTCTACGGGCAATGAGCAGTTCTTC	CATSDFGLAGSTGNEQFF
TRBD1	TRBV10-3	NA	TRBJ1-5	TGTGCCACACACCCACAGGGGCCTGGCAATCAGCCCCAGCATTTT	CATHPQGPGNQPQHF
TRBD2	TRBV5-1	NA	TRBJ2-5	TGCGCCAGCAGCCTCAGCGGGGGGGGGCAAGAGACCCAGTACTTC	CASSLSGGGQETQYF
NA	TRBV3-1/TRBV3-2	NA	TRBJ2-5	TGTGCCAGCAGCCAAGTTATTAGGGGTAAGGAGACCCAGTACTTC	CASSQVIRGKETQYF
TRBD1	TRBV6-5	NA	TRBJ2-3	TGTGCCAGCAGTTACTCGGGACAGGGCACAGATACGCAGTATTTT	CASSYSGQGTDTQYF
TRBD1	TRBV5-8	NA	TRBJ1-6	TGTGCCAGCAGCCTTCGGACAGGGGCGTCCTATAATTCACCCCTCCACTTT	CASSLRTGASYNSPLHF
NA	TRBV5-1	NA	TRBJ2-2	TGCGCCAGCAGCTCGACAGGTCTCAACACCGGGGAGCTGTTTTTT	CASSSTGLNTGELFF
NA	TRBV5-4	once	TRBJ2-7	TGTGCCAGCAGCCCCACTAGGGATTACGCCTTGTTTGAGCAGTACTTC	CASSPTRDYALFEQYF
TRBD2	TRBV5-4	NA	TRBJ2-2	TGTGCCAGCAGCCTCCGACCCGGGGGGGAGGGCACCGGGGAGCTGTTTTTT	CASSLRPGGEGTGELFF
NA	TRBV5-5	NA	TRBJ1-3	TGTGCCAGCACCCACGAGGCCACAGGCTCTGGAAACACCATATATTTT	CASTHEATGSGNTIYF
TRBD1	TRBV11-2	NA	TRBJ1-3	TGTGCCAGCGGACAGGGGACTGGAAACACCATATATTTT	CASGQGTGNTIYF
TRBD2	TRBV7-7	NA	TRBJ2-5	TGTGCTAGCAGCGAGACTAGCGGGGGACAAGAGACCCAGTACTTC	CASSETSGGQETQYF
NA	TRBV6-5	NA	TRBJ2-3	TGTGCCAGCAGTTTACGGACAGGCACAGATACGCAGTATTTT	CASSLRTGTDTQYF
TRBD2	TRBV6-2/TRBV6-3	NA	TRBJ2-7	TGTGCCAGCAGTTACGGGGGACTAGCGGGGCCCTACGAGCAGTACTTC	CASSYGGLAGPYEQYF
TRBD1	TRBV2	once	TRBJ1-4	TGTGCCAGCACCCCAAGTAGGGACAGGGGACGCGAACTGTTTTTT	CASTPSRDRGRELFF
NA	TRBV7-2	NA	TRBJ2-2	TGTGCCAGCAGCTTAGGGGCGGAGGCCGGGGAGCTGTTTTTT	CASSLGAEAGELFF
TRBD1	TRBV5-1	once	TRBJ2-1	TGCGCCAGCAGCTTAACAGGGGGCGCCTACAATGAGCAGTTCTTC	CASSLTGGAYNEQFF
TRBD2	TRBV7-6	NA	TRBJ2-1	TGTGCCAGCAGCTTAGGAGTAGCGGGAGGGTACAATGAGCAGTTCTTC	CASSLGVAGGYNEQFF
NA	TRBV28	few	TRBJ2-1	TGTGCCAGCAGTTCCTATCGCGGGGCGTCGGACAATGAGCAGTTCTTC	CASSSYRGASDNEQFF
TRBD2	TRBV9	NA	TRBJ2-1	TGTGCCAGCAGCCCTCGTCCTAGCGGGCGGAACAATGAGCAGTTCTTC	CASSPRPSGRNNEQFF
NA	TRBV15	NA	TRBJ1-1	TGTGCCACCAGCAGAGATCCGGTAGTGGTTTTT	CATSRDPVVVF
NA	TRBV5-4	once	TRBJ2-2	TGTGCCAGCAGCGGGAGGCAGGGAGGCCACGCCGGGGAGCTGTTTTTT	CASSGRQGGHAGELFF
TRBD2	TRBV6-5	NA	TRBJ2-7	TGTGCCAGCAGTTACCTCGTGGGGGGGACCTACGAGCAGTACTTC	CASSYLVGGTYEQYF
NA	TRBV5-8	NA	TRBJ1-6	TGTGCCAGCAACTTAGCCCGGGACACTTATAATTCACCCCTCCACTTT	CASNLARDTYNSPLHF
NA	TRBV9	NA	TRBJ1-1	TGTGCCAGCAGCGTAGCAGGGGACACTGAAGCTTTCTTT	CASSVAGDTEAFF
NA	TRBV7-2	NA	TRBJ1-2	TGTGCCAGCAGCCCGGGGGACTATGGCTACACCTTC	CASSPGDYGYTF
NA	TRBV4-1	NA	TRBJ2-5	TGCGCCAGCAGCCAACTGGCGGGAAGGGAGACCCAGTACTTC	CASSQLAGRETQYF
TRBD1	TRBV28	once	TRBJ2-7	TGTGCCAGCAAACCTCGAGGGGGCAGGCATCTAACCTACGAGCAGTACTTC	CASKPRGGRHLTYEQYF
NA	TRBV11-2	NA	TRBJ2-3	TGTGCCAGCAGCTCTCAGTATGATACGCAGTATTTT	CASSSQYDTQYF
TRBD2	TRBV7-2	NA	TRBJ2-7	TGTGCCAGCAGCGGGGGGGGAGGGCCCTCCTACGAGCAGTACTTC	CASSGGGGPSYEQYF
NA	TRBV7-5	NA	TRBJ2-5	TGTGCCAGTCCTGCGACAGGGGAAGAGACCCAGTACTTC	CASPATGEETQYF
NA	TRBV27	NA	TRBJ2-7	TGTGCCAGCCCCTTCTACGAGCAGTACTTC	CASPFYEQYF
TRBD1	TRBV18	few	TRBJ1-4	TGTGCCAGCTCACCAAAGGGGGCAGTTGATGAAAAACTGTTTTTT	CASSPKGAVDEKLFF
NA	TRBV29-1	NA	TRBJ2-5	TGCAGCGTTGACCCGAGAGGTCGGGTAGAAGAGACCCAGTACTTC	CSVDPRGRVEETQYF
TRBD1	TRBV30	NA	TRBJ1-6	TGTGCCTGGAGGAAACAGGGGCATTCACCCCTCCACTTT	CAWRKQGHSPLHF
TRBD1	TRBV7-9	once	TRBJ1-1	TGTGCCAGCAGCCCGGACAGGTCGAACACTGAAGCTTTCTTT	CASSPDRSNTEAFF
TRBD1	TRBV19	NA	TRBJ1-4	TGTGCCAGTAATCCGGGACAGGGTAATGAAAAACTGTTTTTT	CASNPGQGNEKLFF
TRBD2	TRBV4-1	NA	TRBJ2-1	TGCGCCAGCAGCCAAGTATTAACAAGACTAGCGGGGTCGGGCGAGCAGTTCTTC	CASSQVLTRLAGSGEQFF
TRBD1	TRBV18	once	TRBJ1-3	TGTGCCAGCTCACCCCTCCCACAGGGGGCAAACTCTGGAAACACCATATATTTT	CASSPLPQGANSGNTIYF
NA	TRBV12-3/TRBV12-4	NA	TRBJ2-3	TGTGCCAGCAGTTCGTGGGGCTCAGATACGCAGTATTTT	CASSSWGSDTQYF
NA	TRBV7-9	once	TRBJ1-6	TGTGCCAGCAGCTTATCTGGGGGGTATTCACCCCTCCACTTT	CASSLSGGYSPLHF